Detailed here is one TCR beta chain. It has no known antigen specificity. Within one base of it there is no much larger clone, and no base qualities were kept. This entry is derived from a study of blood T cells in healthy people across ages (dated by TCRdb to between 2015 and 2017). Study-wide context: In model experiments, roughly one uniquely barcoded TCR beta cDNA molecule per two T cells was captured by template switching. To track age-related changes in TCR beta repertoire diversity, the study relied on deep sequencing normalized with unique cDNA molecular identifiers. Donors were grouped into four age groups: young (average roughly 16 years), middle-aged (approximately 41), aged (around 60) and long-lived (approximately 81). To avoid experimental bias, donors of different ages were spread randomly across the sequencing lanes. Using the same blood draw, the study looked at two additional independent replicas of 1 million unique cDNA reads for two donors, one aged 18 to 30 and the other aged 80 or older.

The CDR1 and CDR2 encoded by the germline V gene are LGHNA and YSLEER. Germline trimming: 0 bases from V, 2 bases from J; junction bases outside gene matches: 8. Including cysteine and phenylalanine, the CDR3 has 17 amino acids. Just CDR3 DNA is preserved here, 51 bases in frame from base 1. The library came from 5' RACE. The instrument was an Illumina HiSeq 2500. A second roughly 6 to 12 cycle PCR used a sample-barcoded 5' primer and a J-beta primer mix. Each TCR beta cDNA molecule received a unique molecular identifier from a template-switch 5' adaptor carrying 12 random nucleotides. At least 2.5 million CDR3-containing paired-end reads were obtained from each sample. All of the RNA was converted into first-strand cDNA using the Mint cDNA synthesis kit, with a TRBC-specific oligonucleotide serving as the primer. All cDNA was treated with uracil-DNA glycosylase and then went through a first 18-cycle PCR with the universal primers M1SS and BC2_uni_R. In the paper's pipeline: For normalization, 1 million high-quality reads were randomly selected from each sample, with every read carrying a distinct molecular identifier. Reads with shared molecular identifiers were discarded instead of being binned into consensus sequences. CDR3 identification, clonotype clustering and error correction used MiTCR with a Q25 quality threshold and the strictest error-elimination algorithm. A nonparametric unseen species model with Euler transformation was used to estimate lower-bound total TCR beta diversity. TCRdb reanalyzed the raw reads on its own, using fastp at Q25 for trimming and MiXCR for clone calling, and kept in-frame beta chains. Each CDR3 protein appears once, grouped with its most common genes and DNA. These V and J calls originate from TCRdb's pipeline instead of the authors' own analysis. For this sample the table gives 700,000 to 950,000 distinct CDR3 sequences, of which 58% were detected only once. The top ten hold around 20% of the sample.

The 39 donors, aged 6 to 90 years, were systemically healthy Caucasian individuals from Russia. Roughly 9 milliliters of peripheral blood were drawn from each donor into EDTA-treated Vacutainer tubes. Ficoll-Paque density-gradient centrifugation was used to isolate PBMCs, with at least 6.5 million per sample. Trizol reagent was used to extract total RNA from the PBMCs, yielding at least 6 micrograms per sample. The percentages of naive CD45RAhigh/CD27high T cells were determined by flow cytometry on a PBMC aliquot from every donor. Overall results and qualifications from the work: The long-lived group showed more naive CD4+ T cells, fewer expanded clones and increased TCR diversity than the aged group, suggesting age selection. The percentage of naive T cells measured by flow cytometry correlated strongly with observed TCR beta diversity. As age increased, observed TCR beta diversity per million T cells dropped in a roughly linear way, and a significant reduction was already evident by age roughly 36. Total diversity estimates from one million sequenced T cells were considered lower bounds and underestimates. Donor CMV infection status was unknown, potentially confounding age-related changes in expanded clonotypes. Bulk unsorted PBMC profiling prevented conclusive comparison of naive and antigen-experienced compartments.

Input material: blood. The receptor comes from a man younger than 45 in good health. The rearrangement joined TRBV4-3 to TRBJ2-3, with 7 bases in between that match TRBD2. This receptor has the CDR3 CASSQEVLREHTDTQYF. The DNA sequence reads TGCGCCAGCAGCCAAGAGGTTCTGCGGGAGCACACAGATACGCAGTATTTT.